Sequencing of this TCR beta chain was carried out in a study of CD8 T cells in ankylosing spondylitis. General study findings and limits: In synovial fluid and blood from reactive arthritis, some motif variants were previously reported.

CDR3 length: 15 residues. Germline loops: CDR1 LGHDT, CDR2 YNNKEL (reference sequence). V was clipped by 0 bases and J by 5 bases, with 11 bases between them. TCRdb re-called the 5' RACE reads through MiXCR, storing one row per CDR3 protein. The sample includes over 100,000 distinct CDR3 sequences, over 6% seen only once; the top ten take less than 15%. This clonotype was observed at least ten times. Its antigen is not known. Sequences were obtained from blood, either unsorted or a sorted T cell fraction (not recorded which). This receptor was taken from a male donor with ankylosing spondylitis or in good health (not recorded which). This chain connects TRBV3-1 to TRBJ2-1, with D possibly matching TRBD1 (5 bases). CDR3 DNA sequence: TGTGCCAGCAGCCAAGACGCACAGGCAAACAATGAGCAGTTCTTC. It codes for CASSQDAQANNEQFF.